This T cell receptor (beta chain) was documented in a study of blood T cell repertoires in COVID-19. Turning to the study itself: Donors in the United States, Italy and Spain gave samples during acute or convalescent COVID-19. The analysed material was cDNA or gDNA that came from T cells, B-cell-depleted T cells, or PBMCs.

The CDR3 length is 14 residues. The V end lost 6 bases, the J end lost 1 base, and 11 bases lay between the germline ends. Germline lookup yields CDR1 MNHEY and CDR2 SMNVEV (reference sequence). Per the original data handling: Reference gene primer amplification gave estimated nucleated cell counts. Profiled with immunoSEQ multiplex PCR; TCRdb holds only in-frame clones, not every one. V and J calls and clone size come straight from that table; D and trimming were deduced from the DNA. The table shows approximately 430,000 clones, with roughly 89% occurring only once. The rearrangement uses TRBV27 and TRBJ2-3; D is possibly TRBD2 (7 bases). Sequenced input: peripheral blood. The sequence was obtained from a young woman with active or convalescent COVID-19. The CDR3 sequence is CASRVGGGTDTQYF. The CDR3 DNA reads as TGTGCCAGCAGGGTAGGGGGGGGCACAGATACGCAGTATTTT.